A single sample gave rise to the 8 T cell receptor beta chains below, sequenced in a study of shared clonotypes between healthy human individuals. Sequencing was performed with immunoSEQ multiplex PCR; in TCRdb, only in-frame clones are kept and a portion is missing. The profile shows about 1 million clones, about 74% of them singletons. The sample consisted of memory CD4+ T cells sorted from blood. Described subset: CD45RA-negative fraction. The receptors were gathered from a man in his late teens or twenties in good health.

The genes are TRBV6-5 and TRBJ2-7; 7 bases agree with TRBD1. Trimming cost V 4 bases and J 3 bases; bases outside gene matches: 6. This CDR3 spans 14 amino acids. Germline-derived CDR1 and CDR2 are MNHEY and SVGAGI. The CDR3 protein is CASSSPRDSYEQYF. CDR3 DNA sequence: TGTGCCAGCAGTTCCCCTCGGGACAGCTACGAGCAGTACTTC.

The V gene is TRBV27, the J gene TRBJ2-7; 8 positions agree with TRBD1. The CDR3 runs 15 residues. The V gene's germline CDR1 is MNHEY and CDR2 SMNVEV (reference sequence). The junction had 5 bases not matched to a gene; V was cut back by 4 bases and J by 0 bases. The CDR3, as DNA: TGTGCCAGCAGTTCCCTCGGACAGGGCTCCTACGAGCAGTACTTC. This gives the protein CASSSLGQGSYEQYF.

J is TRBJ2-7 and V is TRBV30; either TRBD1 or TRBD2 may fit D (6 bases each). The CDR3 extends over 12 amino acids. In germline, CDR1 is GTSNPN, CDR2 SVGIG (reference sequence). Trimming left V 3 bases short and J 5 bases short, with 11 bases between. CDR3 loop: CAWSFRGDEQYF. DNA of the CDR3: TGTGCCTGGAGCTTTAGGGGGGACGAGCAGTACTTC.

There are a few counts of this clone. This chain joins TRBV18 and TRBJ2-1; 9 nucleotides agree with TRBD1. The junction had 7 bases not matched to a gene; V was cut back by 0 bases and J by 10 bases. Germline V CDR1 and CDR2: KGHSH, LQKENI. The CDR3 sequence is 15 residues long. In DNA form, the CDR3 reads TGTGCCAGCTCACCACCCCGGGACAGGGCGCGGGAGCAGTTCTTC. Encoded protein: CASSPPRDRAREQFF.

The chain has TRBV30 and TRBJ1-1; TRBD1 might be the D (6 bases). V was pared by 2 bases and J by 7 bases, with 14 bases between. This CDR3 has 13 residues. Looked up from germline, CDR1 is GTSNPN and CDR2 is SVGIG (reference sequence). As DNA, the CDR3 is TGTGCCTGGAGTCCTGGTGGACAGATTGAAGCTTTCTTT. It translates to CAWSPGGQIEAFF.

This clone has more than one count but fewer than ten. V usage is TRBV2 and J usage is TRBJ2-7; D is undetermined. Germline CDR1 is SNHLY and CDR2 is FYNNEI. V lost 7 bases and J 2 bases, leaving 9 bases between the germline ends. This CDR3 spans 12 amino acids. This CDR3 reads CASNSRTYEQYF. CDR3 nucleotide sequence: TGTGCCAGCAACTCACGAACCTACGAGCAGTACTTC.

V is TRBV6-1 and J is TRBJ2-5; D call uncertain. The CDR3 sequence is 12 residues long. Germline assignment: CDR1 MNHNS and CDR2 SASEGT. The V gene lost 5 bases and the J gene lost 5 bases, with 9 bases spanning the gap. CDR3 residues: CASSPPLETQYF. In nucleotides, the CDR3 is TGTGCCAGCAGTCCTCCGTTGGAGACCCAGTACTTC.

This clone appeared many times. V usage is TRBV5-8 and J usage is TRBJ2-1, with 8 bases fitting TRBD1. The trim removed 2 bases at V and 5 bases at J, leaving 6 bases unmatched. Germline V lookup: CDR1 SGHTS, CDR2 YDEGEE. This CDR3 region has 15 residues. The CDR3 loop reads CASSFPGQAHNEQFF. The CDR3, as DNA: TGTGCCAGCAGCTTTCCGGGACAGGCACACAATGAGCAGTTCTTC.